These 2 T cell receptor beta chains share one sample of origin, sequenced in a study of T cells in Graves' hyperthyroidism and ophthalmopathy. The CDR3 regions of TCR beta were amplified from RNA transcripts. The TCR CDR3 first-round RT-PCR relied on the HTBI primer set. Via MiXCR, TCRdb re-called the multiplex PCR reads, giving one row per CDR3 protein. The sample has over 400,000 distinct CDR3 sequences; 14% to 15% are singletons. The specimen was blood. The receptors here all came from a man in his late teens or twenties with Graves' ophthalmopathy.

With regard to this clonotype: A much larger clone is a single base away; this may be a read error. The V gene is TRBV7-8, the J gene TRBJ2-7; no firm D call. Germline lookup yields CDR1 SGHVS and CDR2 FQNEAQ. This CDR3 comprises 13 residues. The CDR3 DNA reads TGTACCAGCAGCTTAGTGTCCGGTTACGAGCAGTACTTC. Residues: CTSSLVSGYEQYF.

This clonotype was counted many times. The V gene is TRBV2, the J gene TRBJ1-5; 7 bases agree with TRBD1. Germline CDR1 and CDR2: SNHLY and FYNNEI. V shed 5 bases, J shed 5 bases, and the junction held 6 bases outside the gene matches. CDR3 length equals 14 residues. CDR3 amino acids: CASSPITGDQPQHF. As DNA, the CDR3 is TGTGCCAGCAGTCCGATAACAGGGGATCAGCCCCAGCATTTT.